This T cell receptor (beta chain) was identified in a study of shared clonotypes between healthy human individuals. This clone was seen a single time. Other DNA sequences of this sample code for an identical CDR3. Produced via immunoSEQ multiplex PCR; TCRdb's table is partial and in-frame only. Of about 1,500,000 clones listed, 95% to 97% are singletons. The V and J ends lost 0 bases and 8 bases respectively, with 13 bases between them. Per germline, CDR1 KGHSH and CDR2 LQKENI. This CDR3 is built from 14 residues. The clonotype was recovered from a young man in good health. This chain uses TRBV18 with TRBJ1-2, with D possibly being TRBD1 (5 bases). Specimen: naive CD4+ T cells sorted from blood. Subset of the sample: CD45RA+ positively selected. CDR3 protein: CASSPPGRVGGYTF. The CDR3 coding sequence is TGTGCCAGCTCACCACCGGGCAGGGTGGGCGGCTACACCTTC. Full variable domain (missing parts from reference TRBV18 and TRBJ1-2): NAGVMQNPRHLVRRRGQEARLRCSPMKGHSHVYWYRQLPEEGLKFMVYLQKENIIDESGMPKERFSAEFPKEGPSILRIQQVVRGDSAAYFCASSPPGRVGGYTFGSGTRLTVV.